This TCR beta chain was captured by sequencing in a study of blood T cell repertoires in COVID-19. Across the whole study: COVID-19 samples collected from the United States, Italy and Spain covered acute and convalescent phases. Sample material is recorded as cDNA or gDNA derived from T cells, B-cell-depleted T cells, or PBMCs.

Trimming took 5 bases from V and 7 from J, leaving 17 bases between them. Germline loops: CDR1 SGHTA, CDR2 FQGNSA. The CDR3 extends over 15 amino acids. It was during active infection that Seattle patients were enrolled and then longitudinally followed. Source study methods: Amplification of reference gene primers was used by the study to estimate nucleated cell counts. Sequenced by immunoSEQ multiplex PCR; TCRdb stores in-frame clones only, minus some. The V and J calls and clone size come from that table; D and trimming were worked out from the DNA. This table has approximately 250,000 clones, 85% to 95% appearing once. As for this clone: The identical CDR3 is also encoded by other nucleotide sequences in the sample.

The receptor was isolated from a man aged 25 to 45 with COVID-19, enrolled during active disease. The sample consisted of peripheral blood. This chain joins TRBV7-2 and TRBJ1-4; possibly TRBD1 for D (6 bases). CDR3 in amino acids: CASSPQYTGSEKLFF. CDR3 nucleotides: TGTGCCAGCAGCCCCCAATACACAGGGAGTGAAAAACTGTTTTTT.